This T cell receptor beta chain appears in the sequencing data of a study of blood T cell repertoires in COVID-19. Study-wide background: The United States, Italy and Spain supplied acute and convalescent COVID-19 samples. PBMCs, B-cell-depleted T cells, or T cells were the source of the cDNA or gDNA that made up the material.

The CDR3 is made up of 19 amino acids. V was trimmed by 5 bases and J by 5 bases, leaving 27 bases between them. Germline assignment: CDR1 SEHNR and CDR2 FQNEAQ (reference sequence). How the authors handled the data: Nucleated cell counts were estimated from reference gene primer amplification. Repertoires were generated with immunoSEQ multiplex PCR, while TCRdb's copy carries only in-frame clones and drops some. D and trimming come from the DNA, and the V and J calls and clone size come from that table. The sample includes over 55,000 clones, around 88% seen only once; the top ten take approximately 20%.

Sequenced input: peripheral blood. The chain uses TRBV7-9 and TRBJ1-4, with a possible D match to TRBD1 (6 bases). This TCR was sampled from a woman of 80 years or more with acute or convalescent COVID-19. CDR3 bases: TGTGCCAGCAGCCATCCTAAATCGCGGAGGACAGAGGGCAATGAAAAACTGTTTTTT. This translates into CASSHPKSRRTEGNEKLFF.